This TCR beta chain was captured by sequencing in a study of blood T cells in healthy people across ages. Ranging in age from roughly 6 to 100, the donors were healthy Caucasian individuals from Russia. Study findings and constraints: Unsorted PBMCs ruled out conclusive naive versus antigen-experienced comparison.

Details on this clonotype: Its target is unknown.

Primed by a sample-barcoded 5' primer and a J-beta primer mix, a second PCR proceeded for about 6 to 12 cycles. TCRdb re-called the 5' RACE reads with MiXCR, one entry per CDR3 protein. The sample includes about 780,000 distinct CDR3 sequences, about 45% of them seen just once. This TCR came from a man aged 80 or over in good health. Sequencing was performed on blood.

The CDR3 DNA follows: TGTGCCAGCAGTCCCAACCTAGCGGGAGCCTACAATGAGCAGTACTTC. It specifies CASSPNLAGAYNEQYF. The V and J genes are TRBV25-1 and TRBJ2-5, with 10 bases that match TRBD2. The V segment lost 5 bases and the J segment 11 bases; nucleotides outside the gene matches: 17. The CDR3 is 16 amino acids. The V gene's germline CDR1 is MGHDK and CDR2 SYGVNS.